Below, 4 T cell receptor beta chains from the same sample are listed, as sequenced in a study of graft-versus-host responses after intestinal transplantation. Generated by immunoSEQ multiplex PCR, the TCRdb table keeps only in-frame clones and is missing some. The sample includes about 6,900 clones, approximately 25% of them seen just once. Responders that carried the CFSE label, approximately 200,000 of them, were plated with approximately 200,000 irradiated, violet-dye-labeled stimulator cells. Sequenced here: alloreactive CD8+ T cells from a mixed lymphocyte reaction culture, sampled before transplantation. The subset: CFSE-low proliferating T cells sorted from approximately six-day pre-transplant mixed lymphocyte reaction (GvH or HvG direction). These receptor sequences come from a human patient who was an organ donor for intestinal transplantation.

This clone is medium-sized (0.01 to 0.1%) within its sample. The V call is TRBV7-9, the J call TRBJ2-1; 10 nucleotides agree with TRBD2. The germline V gene encodes CDR1 SEHNR and CDR2 FQNEAQ (reference sequence). The CDR3 is 17 amino acids. After removal of 4 bases from V and 7 bases from J, the junction contained 13 bases not matched to a gene. The DNA of the CDR3 is TGTGCCAGCAGCTCCCCCGAGCTAGCGGGAGAAGATAATGAGCAGTTCTTC. This translates into CASSSPELAGEDNEQFF.

The rearrangement uses TRBV9 and TRBJ1-1; TRBD1 aligns across 8 bases. The CDR3 runs to 15 residues. Unmatched junction bases numbered 9, after V lost 4 bases and J lost 4 bases. Germline CDR1 is SGDLS and CDR2 is YYNGEE. The CDR3 nucleotides are TGTGCCAGCAGCTTAGCAGGGGGCCTAGGCACTGAAGCTTTCTTT. This gives the protein CASSLAGGLGTEAFF.

This chain connects TRBV7-9 to TRBJ1-2; D not certain. CDR1 SEHNR and CDR2 FQNEAQ come from the germline V gene (reference sequence). V lost 2 bases and J lost 4, with 11 bases in between. The CDR3 is made up of 14 amino acids. The CDR3, as DNA: TGTGCCAGCAGCTTAATCCCTGGTTCCTATGGCTACACCTTC. Amino acids: CASSLIPGSYGYTF.

This clone has a count of ten or more. This chain joins TRBV6-5 and TRBJ1-1, with D perhaps TRBD1 (6 bases). This CDR3 spans 14 amino acids. V gave up 9 bases and J gave up 4 bases, with 18 bases separating them. CDR1 is MNHEY and CDR2 is SVGAGI in the germline V gene. CDR3 sequence (DNA): TGTGCCAGTCAGATTATTTTGGGGGCCACTGAAGCTTTCTTT. Protein: CASQIILGATEAFF.